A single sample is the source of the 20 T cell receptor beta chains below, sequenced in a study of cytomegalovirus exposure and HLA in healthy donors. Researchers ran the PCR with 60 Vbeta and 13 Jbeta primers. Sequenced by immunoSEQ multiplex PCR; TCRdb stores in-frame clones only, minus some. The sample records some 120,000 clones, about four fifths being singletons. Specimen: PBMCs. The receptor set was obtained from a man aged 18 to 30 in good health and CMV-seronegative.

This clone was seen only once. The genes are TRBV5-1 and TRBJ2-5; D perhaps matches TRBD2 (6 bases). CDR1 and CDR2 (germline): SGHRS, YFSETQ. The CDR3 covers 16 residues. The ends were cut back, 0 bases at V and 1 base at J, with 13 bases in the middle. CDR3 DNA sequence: TGCGCCAGCAGCTTGGCCGGGGGAAACCCCCAAGAGACCCAGTACTTC. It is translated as CASSLAGGNPQETQYF.

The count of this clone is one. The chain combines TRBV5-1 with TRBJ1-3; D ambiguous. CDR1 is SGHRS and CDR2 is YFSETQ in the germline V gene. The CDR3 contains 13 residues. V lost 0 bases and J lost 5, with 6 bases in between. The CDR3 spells CASSLEQRNTIYF. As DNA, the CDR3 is TGCGCCAGCAGCTTGGAACAGCGAAACACCATATATTTT.

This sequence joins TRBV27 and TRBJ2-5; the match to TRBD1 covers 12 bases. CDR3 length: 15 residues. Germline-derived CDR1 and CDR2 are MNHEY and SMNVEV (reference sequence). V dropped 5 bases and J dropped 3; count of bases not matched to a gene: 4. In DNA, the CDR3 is TGTGCCAGCAGTCTGGGACAGGGGGCTAAAGAGACCCAGTACTTC. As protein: CASSLGQGAKETQYF.

CDR3: CASSLGQGARGYTF. As DNA, the CDR3 is TGTGCCAGCAGCCTCGGACAGGGGGCGCGTGGCTACACCTTC. The chain couples TRBV7-3 to TRBJ1-2, with TRBD1 identical over 11 bases. The V and J ends lost 5 bases and 7 bases, in that order; junction bases with no gene match: 6. CDR1 and CDR2 (germline): SGHTA, FQGTGA. The CDR3 has 14 amino acids.

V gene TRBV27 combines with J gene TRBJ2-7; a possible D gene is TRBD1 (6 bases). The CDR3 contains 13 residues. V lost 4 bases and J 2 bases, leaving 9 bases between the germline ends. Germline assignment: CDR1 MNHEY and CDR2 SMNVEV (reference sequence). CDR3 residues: CASSYRETYEQYF. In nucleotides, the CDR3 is TGTGCCAGCAGTTACAGGGAAACCTACGAGCAGTACTTC.

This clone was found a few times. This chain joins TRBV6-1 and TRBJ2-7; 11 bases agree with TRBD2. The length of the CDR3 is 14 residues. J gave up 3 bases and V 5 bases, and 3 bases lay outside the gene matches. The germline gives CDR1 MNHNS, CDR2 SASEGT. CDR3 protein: CASSTTSGSYEQYF. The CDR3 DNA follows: TGTGCCAGCAGTACAACTAGCGGGAGCTACGAGCAGTACTTC.

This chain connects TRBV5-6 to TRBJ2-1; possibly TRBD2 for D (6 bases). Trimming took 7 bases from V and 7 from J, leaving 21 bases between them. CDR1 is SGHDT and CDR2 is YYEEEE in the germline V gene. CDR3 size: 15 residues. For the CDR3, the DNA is TGTGCCAGCGCCTGGGCCGGGAGCAGCCTTAATGAGCAGTTCTTC. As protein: CASAWAGSSLNEQFF.

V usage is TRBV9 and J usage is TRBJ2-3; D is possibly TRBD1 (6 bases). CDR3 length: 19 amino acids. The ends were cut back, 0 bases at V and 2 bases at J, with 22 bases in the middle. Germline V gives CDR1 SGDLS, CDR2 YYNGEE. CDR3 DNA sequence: TGTGCCAGCAGCGTAGCTACGAGGGCCAGGGGTCTTAACACAGATACGCAGTATTTT. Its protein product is CASSVATRARGLNTDTQYF.

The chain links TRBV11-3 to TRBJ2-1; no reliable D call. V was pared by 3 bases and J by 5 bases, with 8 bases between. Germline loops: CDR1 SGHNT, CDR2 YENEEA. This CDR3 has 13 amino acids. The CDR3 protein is CASSFGHNNEQFF. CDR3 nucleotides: TGTGCCAGCAGCTTCGGTCATAACAATGAGCAGTTCTTC.

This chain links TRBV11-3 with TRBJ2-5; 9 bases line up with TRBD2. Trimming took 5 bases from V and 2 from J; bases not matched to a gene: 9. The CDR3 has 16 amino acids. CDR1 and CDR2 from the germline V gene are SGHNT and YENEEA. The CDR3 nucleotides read TGTGCCAGCAGCCGCTGGCGGGAGGGGGAGCAAGAGACCCAGTACTTC. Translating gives CASSRWREGEQETQYF.

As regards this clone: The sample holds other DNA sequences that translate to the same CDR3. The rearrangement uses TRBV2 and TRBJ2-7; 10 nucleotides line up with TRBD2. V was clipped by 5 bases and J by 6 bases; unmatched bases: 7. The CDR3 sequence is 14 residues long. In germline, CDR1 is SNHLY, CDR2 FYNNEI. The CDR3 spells CASSRASGSSEQYF. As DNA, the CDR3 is TGTGCCAGCAGTAGGGCTAGCGGGAGCTCCGAGCAGTACTTC.

The CDR3 DNA reads as TGTGCCAGCAGCCTACTAAGTTATAGGACTATTTACAATGAGCAGTTCTTC. Translation: CASSLLSYRTIYNEQFF. This chain joins TRBV7-9 and TRBJ2-1, with D maybe TRBD2 (6 bases). Germline CDR1 reads SEHNR; CDR2 reads FQNEAQ (reference sequence). The V end lost 5 bases, the J end lost 4 bases, and 21 bases lay between the germline ends. This CDR3 has 17 amino acids.

CDR3 DNA sequence: TGTGCCAGTAGCGAAGGGGGCTGGAATCAGCCCCAGCATTTT. Translating it yields CASSEGGWNQPQHF. This chain links TRBV19 with TRBJ1-5; TRBD1 matches 7 bases. This CDR3 comprises 14 residues. Germline V CDR1 and CDR2: LNHDA, SQIVND (reference sequence). Germline trimming cut 6 bases from V and 4 bases from J; bases unmatched to any gene: 6.

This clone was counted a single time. The CDR3 nucleotides are TGTGCCAGCAGCCTCCCCGTCATGGCGGGAGGGCCTTCGGGTGTCCAAAATGAGCAGTTCTTC. Its translation: CASSLPVMAGGPSGVQNEQFF. The chain is built from TRBV13 and TRBJ2-1; 9 bases line up with TRBD2. J gave up 7 bases and V 5 bases, and 27 bases lay outside the gene matches. The CDR3 totals 21 residues. CDR1 and CDR2 (germline): PRHDT, FYEKMQ (reference sequence).

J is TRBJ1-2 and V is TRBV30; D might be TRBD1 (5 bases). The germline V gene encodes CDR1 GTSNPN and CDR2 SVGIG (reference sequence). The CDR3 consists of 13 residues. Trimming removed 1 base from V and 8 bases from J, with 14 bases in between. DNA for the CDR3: TGTGCCTGGAGTGGGGGAACAGGCGCGGGCTACACCTTC. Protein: CAWSGGTGAGYTF.

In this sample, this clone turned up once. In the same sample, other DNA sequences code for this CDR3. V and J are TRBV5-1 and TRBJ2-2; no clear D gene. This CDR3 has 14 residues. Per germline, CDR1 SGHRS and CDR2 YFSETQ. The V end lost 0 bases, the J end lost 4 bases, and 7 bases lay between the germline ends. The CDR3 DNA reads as TGCGCCAGCAGCTTGGACCGGAGCACCGGGGAGCTGTTTTTT. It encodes CASSLDRSTGELFF.

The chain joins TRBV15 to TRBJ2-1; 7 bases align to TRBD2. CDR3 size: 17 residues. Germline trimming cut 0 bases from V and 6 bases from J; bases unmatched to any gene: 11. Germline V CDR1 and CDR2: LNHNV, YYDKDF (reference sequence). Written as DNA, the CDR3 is TGTGCCACCAGCAGAGATAGAGGCGGGAGAGCCGGCAATGAGCAGTTCTTC. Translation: CATSRDRGGRAGNEQFF.

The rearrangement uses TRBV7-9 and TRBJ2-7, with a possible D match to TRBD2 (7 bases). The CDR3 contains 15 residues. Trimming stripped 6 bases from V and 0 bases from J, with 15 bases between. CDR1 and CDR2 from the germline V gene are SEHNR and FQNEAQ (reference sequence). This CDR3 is CASRGGGGSSYEQYF. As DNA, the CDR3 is TGTGCCAGCAGGGGGGGAGGGGGAAGCTCCTACGAGCAGTACTTC.

CDR3 in DNA: TGTGCCAGCAGGGACAGGGTTAGCAATCAGCCCCAGCATTTT. Encoded protein: CASRDRVSNQPQHF. The chain recombines TRBV2 with TRBJ1-5; 8 bases align to TRBD1. Trimming cost V 6 bases and J 0 bases; bases outside gene matches: 1. The CDR3 is 14 residues long. Germline CDR1 SNHLY, CDR2 FYNNEI.

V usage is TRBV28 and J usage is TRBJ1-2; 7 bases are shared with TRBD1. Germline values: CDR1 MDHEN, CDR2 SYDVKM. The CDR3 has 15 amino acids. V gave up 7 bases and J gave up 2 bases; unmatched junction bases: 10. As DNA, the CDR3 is TGTGCCAGCACCCTACAGGGGATTAGAAACTATGGCTACACCTTC. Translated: CASTLQGIRNYGYTF.